One and the same sample provided the 10 T cell receptor beta chains below, sequenced in a study of Ad26.COV2.S vaccination and SARS-CoV-2 variants. The treatment is: about 20 received Ad26.COV2.S at low or high dose, single or two shots; 5 received placebo; per-sample allocation not given. Material that was analyzed had been drawn on day 63 after the first vaccine or placebo injection. Assay: immunoSEQ multiplex PCR; the TCRdb copy retains only in-frame clones and omits some. This table has about 440,000 clones, around nine tenths appearing once. Source: peripheral blood, taken in a trial of Ad26.COV2.S vaccine versus placebo. The receptors originated from a person between 18 and 59 years old who received the Ad26.COV2.S COVID-19 vaccine or a placebo.

This chain links TRBV5-1 with TRBJ1-1; D is possibly TRBD1 (5 bases). The CDR3 covers 16 residues. V dropped 0 bases and J dropped 6 bases, with 18 bases sitting between them. Germline V gives CDR1 SGHRS, CDR2 YFSETQ. The CDR3 protein is CASSLAGGGKNAEAFF. The CDR3 nucleotides read TGCGCCAGCAGCTTGGCGGGTGGGGGAAAAAACGCTGAAGCTTTCTTT.

The rearrangement joins TRBV5-1 to TRBJ1-1; the D gene is possibly TRBD1 (6 bases). V was shortened by 4 bases and J by 4 bases, with 20 bases between the two germline ends. The germline CDR1 and CDR2 sequences are SGHRS and YFSETQ. There are 16 residues in the CDR3. The CDR3 sequence: CASSHSTGPDGTEAFF. The CDR3 DNA follows: TGCGCCAGCAGCCATAGTACAGGGCCCGACGGCACTGAAGCTTTCTTT.

The CDR3 reads CASSTPTGVRGETGELFF. DNA for the CDR3: TGTGCCAGCAGTACTCCTACAGGGGTTCGTGGGGAGACCGGGGAGCTGTTTTTT. The rearrangement links TRBV28 to TRBJ2-2; TRBD1 agrees at 7 bases. V trimming: 5 bases; J trimming: 5 bases; junction bases outside the gene matches: 17. Germline V lookup: CDR1 MDHEN, CDR2 SYDVKM. The CDR3 totals 18 residues.

The CDR3 sequence is CASSLAFYNEQFF. The CDR3 coding sequence is TGTGCCAGCAGCTTGGCTTTCTACAATGAGCAGTTCTTC. The rearrangement joins TRBV5-4 to TRBJ2-1; D is unresolved. The CDR3 covers 13 residues. V gave up 0 bases and J gave up 3 bases, with 4 bases separating them. CDR1 and CDR2 from the germline V gene are SGHNT and YYREEE (reference sequence).

This chain links TRBV5-1 with TRBJ2-5; weak D call: TRBD1 (6 bases). Germline V gives CDR1 SGHRS, CDR2 YFSETQ. The CDR3 loop spans 13 amino acids. V was trimmed by 4 bases and J by 7 bases, leaving 14 bases between them. The chain's CDR3 is CASSRTESWTQYF. CDR3 in DNA: TGCGCCAGCAGCCGGACAGAAAGTTGGACCCAGTACTTC.

This clone was seen once. The chain joins TRBV19 to TRBJ2-6, with 8 positions matching TRBD1. Germline lookup yields CDR1 LNHDA and CDR2 SQIVND (reference sequence). The ends lost 6 bases at V and 0 bases at J; junction bases unmatched: 13. The CDR3 is 19 amino acids. The CDR3: CASSLPRWTGSSGANVLTF. Here the CDR3 DNA reads TGTGCCAGTAGCCTACCCCGTTGGACAGGGTCCTCTGGGGCCAACGTCCTGACTTTC.

This chain links TRBV7-8 with TRBJ1-2; D may be TRBD1 (6 bases). Germline CDR1 is SGHVS and CDR2 is FQNEAQ. The CDR3 covers 13 residues. V lost 0 bases to trimming and J lost 8 bases, with 10 bases between them. The CDR3 nucleotides are TGTGCCAGCAGCTTAGCTTCAGGGGAAGGCTACACCTTC. Its protein is CASSLASGEGYTF.

The V gene is TRBV7-9, the J gene TRBJ1-2; D unclear. Germline assignment: CDR1 SEHNR and CDR2 FQNEAQ (reference sequence). Trimming removed 5 bases at V and 7 bases at J, with 14 bases between. This CDR3 contains 13 residues. Here the CDR3 reads CASSQEVFGGYTF. The CDR3 DNA follows: TGTGCCAGCAGCCAAGAGGTCTTTGGTGGCTACACCTTC.

The CDR3 region has the DNA TGTGCCAGTAGTATAGGGGTCGGGGGATACGAGCAGTACTTC. It specifies CASSIGVGGYEQYF. The chain carries TRBV19 and TRBJ2-7; D may be TRBD2 (6 bases). The germline gives CDR1 LNHDA, CDR2 SQIVND (reference sequence). Trimming took off 1 base at V and 4 bases at J, with 11 bases between the two ends. The CDR3 runs to 14 residues.

This chain links TRBV3-1 (or the pseudogene TRBV3-2) with TRBJ1-2; unclear D gene. Trimming shortened V by 1 base and J by 4 bases, and 13 bases separated the two germline ends. This CDR3 spans 15 amino acids. Per the germline V gene, CDR1 is LGHDT and CDR2 is YNNKEL (reference sequence). DNA of the CDR3: TGTGCCAGCAGCCAAGGTCGGAGTGCAGGCTATGGCTACACCTTC. Encoded protein: CASSQGRSAGYGYTF.